Described below is a single T cell receptor beta chain sequence and its context. Its cognate antigen is unknown. These data originate in a study of T cell responses to AZD1222 COVID-19 vaccine. General observations from the study: Most donors were white British, females outnumbered males, and clonal diversity was possibly underestimated. In all cases, repertoires were sampled only after the peak T cell response.

Per the germline V gene, CDR1 is MNHEY and CDR2 is SVGAGI. J lost 4 bases, V lost 8 bases, and 9 bases had no gene match. The CDR3 loop spans 14 amino acids. Some clones are missing from TCRdb's copy, which holds only in-frame ones; the method was immunoSEQ multiplex PCR. The data show under 45,000 clones, around 90% seen once. The receptor comes from an adult who received the MenACWY meningococcal vaccine as a control. The chain has TRBV6-5 and TRBJ1-2; 8 positions match TRBD1. The sequences come from peripheral blood, collected 28 days after the second dose of the MenACWY control vaccine. CDR3 sequence: CASEDRDRLYGYTF. The CDR3, as DNA: TGTGCCAGCGAGGACCGGGACAGGCTCTATGGCTACACCTTC.